Here is one T cell receptor beta chain with its context. The table lists this clonotype with a few counts. Its cognate antigen has yet to be identified. No clone much larger than this one lies a single base away; base qualities are absent. From the cysteine up to the phenylalanine, the CDR3 has a length of 15 residues. Only the CDR3 DNA stays, 45 bases, in frame from base 1. V is clipped by 5 bases and J by 0 bases, and the sequence between their germline boundaries is 8 bases long. The germline V gene specifies SGHNT as CDR1 and YENEEA as CDR2. The data stem from a study of immune characterization of retroperitoneal liposarcoma (dated by TCRdb to the late 2010s). Library creation used PCR. Sequencing relied on a NextSeq 500. The public sequencing data were trimmed at Q25 with fastp and processed into clonotypes with MiXCR by TCRdb, which kept only in-frame beta chains. Rows with one shared CDR3 protein collapse into an entry with the most common genes and DNA. The sample includes 3,000 to 3,500 distinct CDR3 sequences, with less than 45% observed a single time. 40% to 55% of the sample is taken by the ten largest.

The sequence is built from TRBV11-3 and TRBJ2-6, and the D gene may be TRBD1, 5 bases matching. The receptor was isolated from a male donor with retroperitoneal liposarcoma. Sequenced material: tumor tissue. CDR3 reads: CASSPRGSGANVLTF. The nucleotide sequence is TGTGCCAGCAGCCCTAGGGGCTCTGGGGCCAACGTCCTGACTTTC.